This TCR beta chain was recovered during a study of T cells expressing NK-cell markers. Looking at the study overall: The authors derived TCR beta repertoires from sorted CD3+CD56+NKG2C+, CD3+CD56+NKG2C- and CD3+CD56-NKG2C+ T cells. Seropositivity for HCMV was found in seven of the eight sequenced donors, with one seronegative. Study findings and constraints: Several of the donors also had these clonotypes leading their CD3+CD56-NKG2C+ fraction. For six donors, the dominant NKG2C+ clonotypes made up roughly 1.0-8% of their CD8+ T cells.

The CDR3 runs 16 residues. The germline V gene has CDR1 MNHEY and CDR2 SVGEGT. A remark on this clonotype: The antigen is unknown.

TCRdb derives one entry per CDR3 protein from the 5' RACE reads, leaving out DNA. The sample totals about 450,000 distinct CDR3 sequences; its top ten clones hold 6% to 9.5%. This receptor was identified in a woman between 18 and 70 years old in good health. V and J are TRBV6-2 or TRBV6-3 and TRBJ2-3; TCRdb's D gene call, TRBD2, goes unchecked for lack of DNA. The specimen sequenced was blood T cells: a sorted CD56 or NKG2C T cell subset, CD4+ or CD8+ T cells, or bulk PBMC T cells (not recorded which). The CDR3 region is CASSTRTSGSPDTQHF.